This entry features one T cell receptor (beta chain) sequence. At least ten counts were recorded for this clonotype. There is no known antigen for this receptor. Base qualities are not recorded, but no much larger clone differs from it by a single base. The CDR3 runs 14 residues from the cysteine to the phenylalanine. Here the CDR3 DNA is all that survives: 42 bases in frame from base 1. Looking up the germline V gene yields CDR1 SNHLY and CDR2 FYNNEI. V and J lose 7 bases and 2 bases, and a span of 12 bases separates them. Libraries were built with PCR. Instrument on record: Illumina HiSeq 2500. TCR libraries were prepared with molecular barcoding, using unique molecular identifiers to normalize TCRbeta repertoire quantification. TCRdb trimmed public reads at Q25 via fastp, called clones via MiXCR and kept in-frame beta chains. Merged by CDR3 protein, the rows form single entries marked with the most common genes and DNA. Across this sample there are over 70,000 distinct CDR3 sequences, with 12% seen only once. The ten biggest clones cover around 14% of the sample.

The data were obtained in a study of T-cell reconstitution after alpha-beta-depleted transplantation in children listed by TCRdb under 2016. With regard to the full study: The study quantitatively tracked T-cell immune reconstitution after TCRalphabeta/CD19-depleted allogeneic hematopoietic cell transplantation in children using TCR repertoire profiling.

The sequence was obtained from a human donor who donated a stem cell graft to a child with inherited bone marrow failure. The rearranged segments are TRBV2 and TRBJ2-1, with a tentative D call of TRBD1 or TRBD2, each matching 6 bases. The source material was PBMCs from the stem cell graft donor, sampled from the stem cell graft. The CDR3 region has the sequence CASKERGAYNEQFF. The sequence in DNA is TGTGCCAGCAAAGAAAGGGGGGCCTACAATGAGCAGTTCTTC.